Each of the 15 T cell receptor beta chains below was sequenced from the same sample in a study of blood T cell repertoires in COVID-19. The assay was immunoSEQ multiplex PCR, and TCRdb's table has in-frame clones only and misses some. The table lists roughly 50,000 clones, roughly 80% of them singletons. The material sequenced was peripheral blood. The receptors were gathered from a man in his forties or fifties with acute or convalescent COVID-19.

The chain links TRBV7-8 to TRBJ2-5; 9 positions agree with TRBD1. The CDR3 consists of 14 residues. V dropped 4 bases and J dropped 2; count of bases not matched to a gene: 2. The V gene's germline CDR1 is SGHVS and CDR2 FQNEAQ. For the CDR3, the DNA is TGTGCCAGCAGCTCAGACAGGGGGCAAGAGACCCAGTACTTC. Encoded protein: CASSSDRGQETQYF.

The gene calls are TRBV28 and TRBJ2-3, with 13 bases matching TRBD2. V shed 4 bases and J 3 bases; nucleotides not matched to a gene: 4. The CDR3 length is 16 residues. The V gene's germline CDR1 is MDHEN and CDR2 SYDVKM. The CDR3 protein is CASSSLLAGGTDTQYF. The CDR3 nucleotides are TGTGCCAGCAGTTCTTTACTAGCGGGGGGGACAGATACGCAGTATTTT.

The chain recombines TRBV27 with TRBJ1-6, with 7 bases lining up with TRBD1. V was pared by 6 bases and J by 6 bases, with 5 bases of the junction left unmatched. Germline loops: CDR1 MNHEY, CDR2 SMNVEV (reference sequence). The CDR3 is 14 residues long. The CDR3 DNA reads TGTGCCAGCAGGACCTGGGACAGTAATTCACCCCTCCACTTT. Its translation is CASRTWDSNSPLHF.

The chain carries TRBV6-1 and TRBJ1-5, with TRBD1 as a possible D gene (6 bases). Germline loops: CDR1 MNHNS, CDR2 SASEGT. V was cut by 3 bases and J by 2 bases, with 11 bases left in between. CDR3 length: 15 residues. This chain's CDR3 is CASSDRGSGNQPQHF. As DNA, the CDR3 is TGTGCCAGCAGTGACAGGGGAAGCGGCAATCAGCCCCAGCATTTT.

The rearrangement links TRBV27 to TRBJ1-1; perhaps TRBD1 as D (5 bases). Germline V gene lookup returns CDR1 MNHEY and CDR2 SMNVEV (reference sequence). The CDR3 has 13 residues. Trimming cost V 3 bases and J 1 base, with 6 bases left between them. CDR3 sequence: CASSFQGNTEAFF. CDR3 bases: TGTGCCAGCAGTTTTCAGGGGAACACTGAAGCTTTCTTT.

This CDR3 is CASSPGTSGQETQYF. For the CDR3, the DNA is TGCGCCAGCAGCCCCGGGACTAGCGGCCAAGAGACCCAGTACTTC. J is TRBJ2-5 and V is TRBV5-1; 11 positions agree with TRBD2. The V gene's germline CDR1 is SGHRS and CDR2 YFSETQ. CDR3 length equals 15 residues. V was pared by 4 bases and J by 1 base, with 3 bases of the junction left unmatched.

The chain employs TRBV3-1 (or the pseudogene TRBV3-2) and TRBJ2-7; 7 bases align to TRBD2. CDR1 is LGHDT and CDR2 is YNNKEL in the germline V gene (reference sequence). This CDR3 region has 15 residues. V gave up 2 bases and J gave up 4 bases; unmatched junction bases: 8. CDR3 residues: CASSQPGEGVYEQYF. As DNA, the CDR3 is TGTGCCAGCAGCCAACCCGGGGAGGGAGTATACGAGCAGTACTTC.

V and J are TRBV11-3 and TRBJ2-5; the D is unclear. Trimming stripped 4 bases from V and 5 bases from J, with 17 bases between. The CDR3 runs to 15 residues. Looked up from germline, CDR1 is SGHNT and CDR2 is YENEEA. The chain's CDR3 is CASSSGLSVGETQYF. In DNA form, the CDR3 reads TGTGCCAGCAGCTCCGGATTAAGCGTTGGGGAGACCCAGTACTTC.

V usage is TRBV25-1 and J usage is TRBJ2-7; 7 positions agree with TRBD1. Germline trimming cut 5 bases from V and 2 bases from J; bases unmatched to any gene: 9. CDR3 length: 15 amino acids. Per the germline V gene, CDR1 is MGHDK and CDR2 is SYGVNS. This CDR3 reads CASSQRQGETYEQYF. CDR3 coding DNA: TGTGCCAGCAGTCAGAGACAGGGTGAGACCTACGAGCAGTACTTC.

CDR3 DNA sequence: TGTGCCAGCAGCCCATTCTCGGCCGGGGTGAACACTGAAGCTTTCTTT. It translates to CASSPFSAGVNTEAFF. This chain uses TRBV5-4 with TRBJ1-1; D not certain. The CDR3 spans 16 residues. Trimming removed 4 bases from V and 0 bases from J, with 16 bases in between. Germline assignment: CDR1 SGHNT and CDR2 YYREEE (reference sequence).

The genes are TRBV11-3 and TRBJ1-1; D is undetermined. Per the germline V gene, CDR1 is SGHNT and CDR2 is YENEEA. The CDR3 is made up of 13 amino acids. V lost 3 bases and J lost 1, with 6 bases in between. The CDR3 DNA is TGTGCCAGCAGCTTTTGGCAGAACACTGAAGCTTTCTTT. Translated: CASSFWQNTEAFF.

The CDR3 loop is CASSESQRLKNIQYF. The CDR3 DNA is TGTGCCAGCAGTGAATCCCAGCGGCTCAAAAACATTCAGTACTTC. The chain has TRBV25-1 and TRBJ2-4; TRBD2 might be the D (5 bases). Germline lookup yields CDR1 MGHDK and CDR2 SYGVNS. The CDR3 loop spans 15 amino acids. Trimming took 1 base from V and 3 from J, leaving 10 bases between them.

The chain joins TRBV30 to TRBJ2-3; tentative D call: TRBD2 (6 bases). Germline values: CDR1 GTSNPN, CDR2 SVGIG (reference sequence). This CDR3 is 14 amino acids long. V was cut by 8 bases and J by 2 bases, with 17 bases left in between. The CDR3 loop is CAVRGVAVTDTQYF. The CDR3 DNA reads TGTGCCGTTAGGGGTGTAGCGGTCACAGATACGCAGTATTTT.

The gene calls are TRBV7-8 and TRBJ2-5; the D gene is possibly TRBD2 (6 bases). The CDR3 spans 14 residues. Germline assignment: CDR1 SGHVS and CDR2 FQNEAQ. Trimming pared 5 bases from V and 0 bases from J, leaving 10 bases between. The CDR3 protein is CASSPREYQETQYF. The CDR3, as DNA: TGTGCCAGCAGCCCCCGGGAGTACCAAGAGACCCAGTACTTC. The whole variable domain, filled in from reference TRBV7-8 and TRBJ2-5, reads GAGVSQSPRYKVAKRGQDVALRCDPISGHVSLFWYQQALGQGPEFLTYFQNEAQLDKSGLPSDRFFAERPEGSVSTLKIQRTQQEDSAVYLCASSPREYQETQYFGPGTRLLVL.

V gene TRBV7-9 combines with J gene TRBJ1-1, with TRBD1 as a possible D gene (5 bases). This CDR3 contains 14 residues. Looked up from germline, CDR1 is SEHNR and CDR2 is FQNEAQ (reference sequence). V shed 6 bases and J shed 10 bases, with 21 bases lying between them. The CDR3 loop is CASRREGSGPAAFF. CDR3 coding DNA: TGTGCCAGCAGGCGGGAGGGGTCGGGCCCCGCAGCTTTCTTT.